The 20 T cell receptor beta chains below come from one sample, sequenced in a study of identical twins. TCRdb ran MiXCR on the 5' RACE reads and lists one entry per CDR3 protein. The table includes about 570,000 distinct CDR3 sequences, 9% to 10% detected once. The same sample was also studied in work on yellow fever vaccine responses in identical twins.

Input material: PBMCs. These receptors all come from a woman in her late teens or twenties in good health.

The chain carries TRBV11-2 and TRBJ2-1; 8 nucleotides align to TRBD2. The CDR3 runs 18 residues. The germline gives CDR1 SGHAT, CDR2 FQNNGV. Trimming cost V 1 base and J 8 bases; bases outside gene matches: 16. The CDR3 sequence: CASSLVSGSPLNDDEQFF. For the CDR3, the DNA is TGTGCCAGCAGCTTAGTAAGCGGGAGTCCCCTTAATGACGATGAGCAGTTCTTC. The full variable domain, completed using reference TRBV11-2 and TRBJ2-1, is EAGVAQSPRYKIIEKRQSVAFWCNPISGHATLYWYQQILGQGPKLLIQFQNNGVVDDSQLPKDRFSAERLKGVDSTLKIQPAKLEDSAVYLCASSLVSGSPLNDDEQFFGPGTRLTVL.

This clonotype has a handful of counts. The chain combines TRBV20-1 with TRBJ2-1; 7 bases agree with TRBD1. The CDR3 loop spans 14 amino acids. The V gene end was trimmed by 0 bases and the J gene end by 7 bases; junction bases not matched to a gene: 6. Per the germline V gene, CDR1 is DFQATT and CDR2 is SNEGSKA (reference sequence). This CDR3 reads CSARDRRQGNEQFF. CDR3 nucleotides: TGCAGTGCTAGAGATAGGAGACAGGGTAATGAGCAGTTCTTC.

The gene calls are TRBV7-2 and TRBJ2-7, with D tentatively TRBD1 (6 bases). The CDR3 has 15 amino acids. Germline V gene data show CDR1 as SGHTA and CDR2 as FQGNSA. V was cut by 2 bases and J by 2 bases, with 13 bases left in between. As DNA, the CDR3 is TGTGCCAGCAGCTTAAGAACAGGGCTTCCCTACGAGCAGTACTTC. It yields the protein CASSLRTGLPYEQYF.

This clonotype was detected a few times. The J gene is TRBJ2-1, the V gene TRBV24-1; D is perhaps TRBD2 (6 bases). V lost 1 base to trimming and J lost 3 bases, with 12 bases between them. The CDR3 contains 16 residues. Germline CDR1 reads KGHDR; CDR2 reads SFDVKD. Here the CDR3 DNA reads TGTGCCACCAGTGATTTTGGCGGGACCAACTACAATGAGCAGTTCTTC. It encodes CATSDFGGTNYNEQFF.

At least ten counts were recorded for this clonotype. CDR3 protein: CASWGAGAGELFF. In nucleotides, the CDR3 is TGTGCCTCGTGGGGAGCAGGCGCCGGGGAGCTGTTTTTT. This sequence joins TRBV2 and TRBJ2-2, with TRBD2 as a possible D gene (5 bases). The V gene lost 11 bases and the J gene lost 6 bases, with 16 bases spanning the gap. Looked up from germline, CDR1 is SNHLY and CDR2 is FYNNEI. This CDR3 is built from 13 residues. Full variable domain (remainder filled in from reference TRBV2 and TRBJ2-2): EPEVTQTPSHQVTQMGQEVILRCVPISNHLYFYWYRQILGQKVEFLVSFYNNEISEKSEIFDDQFSVERPDGSNFTLKIRSTKLEDSAMYFCASWGAGAGELFFGEGSRLTVL.

The V call is TRBV27, the J call TRBJ2-7; D may correspond to TRBD1 or TRBD2 (7 bases each). V shed 0 bases and J shed 1 base, with 13 bases lying between them. The CDR3 loop spans 16 amino acids. Germline CDR1 MNHEY, CDR2 SMNVEV (reference sequence). The CDR3 here is CASSLSGRGGSYEQYF. In DNA, the CDR3 is TGTGCCAGCAGTTTATCGGGCAGGGGGGGGTCCTACGAGCAGTACTTC.

The chain carries TRBV3-1 and TRBJ2-5, with 7 nucleotides matching TRBD2. The CDR3 spans 14 residues. Germline CDR1 reads LGHDT; CDR2 reads YNNKEL (reference sequence). Germline trimming cut 4 bases from V and 4 bases from J; bases unmatched to any gene: 6. As DNA, the CDR3 is TGTGCCAGCAGCCTCAGACTAGCAGTAGAGACCCAGTACTTC. Its protein product is CASSLRLAVETQYF.

V and J are TRBV7-2 and TRBJ2-7; D is perhaps TRBD1 or TRBD2 (6 bases each). The CDR3 is 14 amino acids. Germline V gene data show CDR1 as SGHTA and CDR2 as FQGNSA. Trimming removed 8 bases from V and 6 bases from J, with 20 bases in between. The DNA of the CDR3 is TGTGCCAGCCTGTCTCCGGGGGCCCAATCCGAGCAGTACTTC. Its protein product is CASLSPGAQSEQYF.

Ten or more counts support this clonotype. The V call is TRBV12-3 or TRBV12-4, the J call TRBJ2-7; 8 bases map to TRBD1. The ends lost 1 base at V and 4 bases at J; junction bases unmatched: 3. This CDR3 contains 14 residues. As DNA, the CDR3 is TGTGCCAGCAGTTTAGACACAGGGGGTTACGAGCAGTACTTC. It codes for CASSLDTGGYEQYF.

The rearrangement joins TRBV6-5 to TRBJ1-6; 7 bases map to TRBD1. V shed 4 bases, J shed 4 bases, and the junction held 7 bases outside the gene matches. CDR3 size: 16 residues. Looked up from germline, CDR1 is MNHEY and CDR2 is SVGAGI. The DNA for the CDR3 is TGTGCCAGCAGTTTGAAACAGGGGATTTATAATTCACCCCTCCACTTT. Translation gives CASSLKQGIYNSPLHF.

This clonotype has a count of ten or more. This chain links TRBV12-3 or TRBV12-4 with TRBJ2-3; 7 nucleotides match TRBD2. CDR3 size: 16 residues. The V and J ends lost 5 bases and 3 bases, in that order; junction bases with no gene match: 11. This CDR3 is CASSPLSAGQTDTQYF. The DNA for the CDR3 is TGTGCCAGCAGTCCGCTTTCAGCGGGGCAAACAGATACGCAGTATTTT.

This clonotype was found many times. The gene calls are TRBV6-2 or TRBV6-3 and TRBJ2-2; TRBD2 aligns across 10 bases. The CDR3 is 19 amino acids. The J segment lost 0 bases and the V segment lost 0 bases, leaving 7 bases of the junction unmatched. The germline CDR1 and CDR2 sequences are MNHEY and SVGEGT. This CDR3 is CASSYSIGLAAPNTGELFF. In DNA form, the CDR3 reads TGTGCCAGCAGTTACTCGATTGGACTAGCGGCTCCGAACACCGGGGAGCTGTTTTTT.

This clonotype has only a few counts. The J gene is TRBJ2-3, the V gene TRBV12-3 or TRBV12-4; no clear D. The V end lost 6 bases, the J end lost 2 bases, and 21 bases lay between the germline ends. This CDR3 has 17 residues. The CDR3, as DNA: TGTGCCAGCAGACCAACTATAAGTAACTCCTACACAGATACGCAGTATTTT. Translating it yields CASRPTISNSYTDTQYF.

The CDR3 region is CATSRETGSGANVLTF. In DNA form, the CDR3 reads TGTGCCACCAGCAGGGAGACAGGGTCTGGGGCCAACGTCCTGACTTTC. The chain combines TRBV15 with TRBJ2-6; 7 nucleotides align to TRBD1. The trim removed 3 bases at V and 1 base at J, leaving 3 bases unmatched. CDR1 and CDR2 from the germline V gene are LNHNV and YYDKDF (reference sequence). The CDR3 is 16 residues long.

The gene calls are TRBV7-3 and TRBJ2-1; TRBD2 agrees at 8 bases. This CDR3 region has 13 residues. CDR1 is SGHTA, CDR2 FQGTGA, per germline. V was clipped by 5 bases and J by 9 bases; unmatched bases: 6. In DNA, the CDR3 is TGTGCCAGCAGCGGCGGGGGGCTGAGTGAGCAGTTCTTC. It translates to CASSGGGLSEQFF. Filled out from reference TRBV7-3 and TRBJ2-1, the complete variable domain reads GAGVSQTPSNKVTEKGKYVELRCDPISGHTALYWYRQSLGQGPEFLIYFQGTGAADDSGLPNDRFFAVRPEGSVSTLKIQRTERGDSAVYLCASSGGGLSEQFFGPGTRLTVL.

This clonotype was counted between two and nine times. This rearrangement joins TRBV4-3 to TRBJ2-3; D not certain. In germline, CDR1 is LGHNA, CDR2 YSLEER. This CDR3 comprises 16 residues. The V gene lost 1 base and the J gene lost 0 bases, with 11 bases spanning the gap. CDR3: CASSQGTHRSTDTQYF. DNA for the CDR3: TGCGCCAGCAGCCAAGGCACTCATAGAAGCACAGATACGCAGTATTTT.

This clonotype was recorded at least ten times. The rearrangement joins TRBV12-3 or TRBV12-4 to TRBJ1-5; 7 bases agree with TRBD1. CDR3 length equals 14 residues. J gave up 7 bases and V 7 bases, and 10 bases lay outside the gene matches. This CDR3 is CASTTTGLRQPQHF. The DNA of the CDR3 is TGTGCCAGCACCACGACAGGGCTCCGGCAGCCCCAGCATTTT.

This clonotype was counted only a few times. The chain couples TRBV6-1 to TRBJ2-1; perhaps TRBD1 as D (5 bases). This CDR3 is 14 amino acids long. Per germline, CDR1 MNHNS and CDR2 SASEGT. The V and J ends lost 6 bases and 1 base respectively, with 10 bases between them. The CDR3 bases are TGTGCCAGCAGGAAAGACAGTTCCTACAATGAGCAGTTCTTC. Translated, it gives CASRKDSSYNEQFF.

This chain connects TRBV5-1 to TRBJ2-7, with no clear D. This CDR3 comprises 11 residues. Trimming took 5 bases from V and 6 from J, leaving 9 bases between them. CDR1 is SGHRS and CDR2 is YFSETQ in the germline V gene. This chain's CDR3 is CASSEGFEQYF. As DNA, the CDR3 is TGCGCCAGCAGTGAAGGGTTCGAGCAGTACTTC.

This clonotype was detected ten times or more. The V call is TRBV28, the J call TRBJ2-7; TRBD2 matches at 10 bases. Germline V gene lookup returns CDR1 MDHEN and CDR2 SYDVKM. V gave up 5 bases and J gave up 7 bases; unmatched junction bases: 11. The CDR3 totals 15 residues. Here the CDR3 reads CASSRGTSGEGEQYF. CDR3 nucleotide sequence: TGTGCCAGCAGTAGAGGCACTAGCGGGGAGGGAGAGCAGTACTTC.